This entry is about one T cell receptor (beta chain). Antigen specificity is unknown. These data belong to a study of vaccination and CD4 T cells after COVID-19. Documented treatment: 10-day PBMC culture with coronavirus spike peptide pools or control peptides (ViraFEST assay). Findings and limits, study-wide: Recorded median SARS-CoV-2-reactive clonotype numbers increased from about 20 to 38 without reaching significance.

CD4+ T cells that had been cultured provided DNA sequenced with the Oncomine TCR Beta short-read assay. TCRdb re-derived calls from the PCR reads in MiXCR, one entry per CDR3 protein. The repertoire holds about 25,000 distinct CDR3 sequences, with about 53% as singletons. The CDR3 loop spans 14 amino acids. Per the germline V gene, CDR1 is MDHEN and CDR2 is SYDVKM. V gave up 3 bases and J gave up 2 bases, with 10 bases separating them. Material: CD4+ T cells from blood, cultured in vitro. The receptor's source is a human donor who had recovered from COVID-19. The chain links TRBV28 to TRBJ1-1, with D possibly being TRBD1 (6 bases). CDR3 protein: CASSLTGINTEAFF. CDR3 in DNA: TGTGCCAGCAGTTTGACAGGAATTAACACTGAAGCTTTCTTT.